This T cell receptor (beta chain) was retrieved from a study of cytomegalovirus exposure and HLA in healthy donors. Study summary: Falling in the Caucasian-associated ancestry cluster were roughly 80% of 300 to 500 genotyped donors. Study-level findings and limits: Cytomegalovirus association was listed for approximately 160 TCR beta chains. More clonal expansion characterized HLA-associated TCR beta chains than equally common others in a later analysis.

This clone was picked up a small number of times. What it recognizes is unknown. Germline CDR1 reads MGHRA; CDR2 reads YSYEKL. The CDR3 consists of 14 residues. V dropped 5 bases and J dropped 6 bases, with 16 bases sitting between them. The primer mix had 60 Vbeta and 13 Jbeta primers. Using immunoSEQ multiplex PCR, the repertoire was profiled, and TCRdb retains in-frame clones only, with some absent. The sample holds under 200,000 clones, 60% to 85% seen once. The sequenced sample consisted of PBMCs. This receptor was obtained from a female donor in good health and CMV-seronegative. V is TRBV4-1 and J is TRBJ1-1; D is perhaps TRBD1 (6 bases). Here the CDR3 DNA reads TGCGCCAGCAGCGTCCAATCGGCAGGGGCTGAAGCTTTCTTT. This codes for CASSVQSAGAEAFF.